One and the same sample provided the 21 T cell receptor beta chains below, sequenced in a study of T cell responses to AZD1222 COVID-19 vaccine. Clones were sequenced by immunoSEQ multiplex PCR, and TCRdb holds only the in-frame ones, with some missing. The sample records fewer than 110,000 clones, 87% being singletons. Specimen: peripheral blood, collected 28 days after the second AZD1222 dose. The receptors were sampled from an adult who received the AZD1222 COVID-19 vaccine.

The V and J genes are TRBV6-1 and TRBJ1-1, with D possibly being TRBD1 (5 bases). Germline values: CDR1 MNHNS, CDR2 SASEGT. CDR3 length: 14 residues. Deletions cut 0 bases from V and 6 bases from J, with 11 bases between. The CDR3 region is CASSEAPTEPEAFF. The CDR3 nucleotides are TGTGCCAGCAGTGAAGCTCCGACAGAACCTGAAGCTTTCTTT.

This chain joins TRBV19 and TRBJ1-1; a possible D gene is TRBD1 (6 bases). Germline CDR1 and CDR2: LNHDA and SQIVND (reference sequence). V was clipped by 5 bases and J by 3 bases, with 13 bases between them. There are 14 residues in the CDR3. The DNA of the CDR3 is TGTGCCAGTAGTCGAACAGGGTGGGACACTGAAGCTTTCTTT. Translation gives CASSRTGWDTEAFF.

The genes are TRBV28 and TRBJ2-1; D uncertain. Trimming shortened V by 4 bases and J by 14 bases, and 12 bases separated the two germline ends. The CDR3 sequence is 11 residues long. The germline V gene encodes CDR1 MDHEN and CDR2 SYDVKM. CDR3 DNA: TGTGCCAGCAGTTCTGTCGGCCCGGAGTTCTTC. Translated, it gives CASSSVGPEFF.

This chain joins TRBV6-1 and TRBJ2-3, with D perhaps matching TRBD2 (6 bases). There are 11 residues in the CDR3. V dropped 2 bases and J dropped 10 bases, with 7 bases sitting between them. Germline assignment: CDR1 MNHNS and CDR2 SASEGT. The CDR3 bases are TGTGCCAGCAGTGAATTAGCGGCGCAGTATTTT. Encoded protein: CASSELAAQYF.

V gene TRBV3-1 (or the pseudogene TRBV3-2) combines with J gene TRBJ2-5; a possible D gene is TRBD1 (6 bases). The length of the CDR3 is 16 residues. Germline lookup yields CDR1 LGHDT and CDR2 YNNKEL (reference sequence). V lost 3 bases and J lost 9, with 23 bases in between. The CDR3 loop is CASSHRGTGRPEAQYF. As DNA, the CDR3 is TGTGCCAGCAGCCACCGCGGAACAGGGCGTCCGGAGGCCCAGTACTTC.

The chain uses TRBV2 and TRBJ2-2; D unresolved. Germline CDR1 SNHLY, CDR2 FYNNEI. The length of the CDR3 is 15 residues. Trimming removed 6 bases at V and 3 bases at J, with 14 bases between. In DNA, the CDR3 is TGTGCCAGCAGGTTTGCCCCGACCGACACCGGGGAGCTGTTTTTT. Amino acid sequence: CASRFAPTDTGELFF. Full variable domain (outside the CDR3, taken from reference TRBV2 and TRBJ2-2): EPEVTQTPSHQVTQMGQEVILRCVPISNHLYFYWYRQILGQKVEFLVSFYNNEISEKSEIFDDQFSVERPDGSNFTLKIRSTKLEDSAMYFCASRFAPTDTGELFFGEGSRLTVL.

CDR3 sequence: CASSFQPGRTYEQYF. The CDR3 region has the DNA TGTGCCAGCAGCTTCCAGCCAGGGAGAACCTACGAGCAGTACTTC. The chain has TRBV9 and TRBJ2-7; D is perhaps TRBD1 or TRBD2 (5 bases each). Per germline, CDR1 SGDLS and CDR2 YYNGEE. Trimming took off 4 bases at V and 2 bases at J, with 16 bases between the two ends. The CDR3 extends over 15 amino acids.

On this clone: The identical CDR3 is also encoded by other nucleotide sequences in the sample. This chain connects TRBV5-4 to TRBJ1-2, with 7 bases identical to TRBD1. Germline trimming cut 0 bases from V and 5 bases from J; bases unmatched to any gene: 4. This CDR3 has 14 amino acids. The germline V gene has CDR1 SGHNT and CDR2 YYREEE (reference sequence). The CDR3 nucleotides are TGTGCCAGCAGCTTGGAAGGGACAGCGTATGGCTACACCTTC. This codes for CASSLEGTAYGYTF.

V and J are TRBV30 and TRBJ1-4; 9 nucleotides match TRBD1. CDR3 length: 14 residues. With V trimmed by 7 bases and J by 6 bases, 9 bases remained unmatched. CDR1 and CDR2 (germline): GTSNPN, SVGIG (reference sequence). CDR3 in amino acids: CASVPRTGDEKLFF. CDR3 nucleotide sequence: TGTGCCTCCGTCCCCCGGACAGGGGATGAAAAACTGTTTTTT.

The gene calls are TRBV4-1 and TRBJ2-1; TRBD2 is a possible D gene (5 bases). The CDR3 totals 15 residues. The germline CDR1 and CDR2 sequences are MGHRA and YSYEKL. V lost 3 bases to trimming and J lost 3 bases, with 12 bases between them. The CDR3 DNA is TGCGCCAGCAGCCACCACTCGGGATTCTACAATGAGCAGTTCTTC. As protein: CASSHHSGFYNEQFF.

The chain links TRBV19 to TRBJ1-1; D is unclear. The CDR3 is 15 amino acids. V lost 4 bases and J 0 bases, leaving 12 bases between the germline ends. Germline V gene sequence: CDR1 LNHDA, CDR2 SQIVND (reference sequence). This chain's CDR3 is CASSTQSTVNTEAFF. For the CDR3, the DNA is TGTGCCAGTAGTACCCAGTCGACGGTGAACACTGAAGCTTTCTTT.

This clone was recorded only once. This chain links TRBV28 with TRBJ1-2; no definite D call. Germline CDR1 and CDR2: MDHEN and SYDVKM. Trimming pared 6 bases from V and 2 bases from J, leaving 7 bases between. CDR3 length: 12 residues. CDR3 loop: CASSSGNYGYTF. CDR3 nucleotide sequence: TGTGCCAGCAGCTCGGGGAACTATGGCTACACCTTC.

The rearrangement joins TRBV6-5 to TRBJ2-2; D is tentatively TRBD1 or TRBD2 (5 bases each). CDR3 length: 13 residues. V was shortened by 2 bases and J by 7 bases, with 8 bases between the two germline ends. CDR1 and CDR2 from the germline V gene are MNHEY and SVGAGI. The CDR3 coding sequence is TGTGCCAGCAGTTACGGGGGTGTCGGGGAGCTGTTTTTT. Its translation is CASSYGGVGELFF.

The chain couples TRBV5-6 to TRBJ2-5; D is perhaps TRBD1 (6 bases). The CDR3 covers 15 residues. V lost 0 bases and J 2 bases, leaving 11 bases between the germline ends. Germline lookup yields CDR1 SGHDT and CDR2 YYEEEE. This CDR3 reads CASSLGGTLQETQYF. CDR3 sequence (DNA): TGTGCCAGCAGCTTGGGGGGGACACTTCAAGAGACCCAGTACTTC.

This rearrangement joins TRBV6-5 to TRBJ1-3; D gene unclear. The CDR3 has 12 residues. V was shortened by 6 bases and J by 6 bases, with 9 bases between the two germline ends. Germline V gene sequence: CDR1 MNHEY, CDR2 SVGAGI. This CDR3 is CASRAPQNTIYF. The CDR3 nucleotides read TGTGCCAGCAGGGCCCCCCAAAACACCATATATTTT.

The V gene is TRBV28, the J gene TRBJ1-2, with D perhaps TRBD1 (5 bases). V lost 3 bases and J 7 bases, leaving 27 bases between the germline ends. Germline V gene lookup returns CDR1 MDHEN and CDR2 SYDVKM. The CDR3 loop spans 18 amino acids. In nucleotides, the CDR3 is TGTGCCAGCAGTTTCCCGCCCACTACAGTAGGGGAAGGGACTGGCTACACCTTC. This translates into CASSFPPTTVGEGTGYTF.

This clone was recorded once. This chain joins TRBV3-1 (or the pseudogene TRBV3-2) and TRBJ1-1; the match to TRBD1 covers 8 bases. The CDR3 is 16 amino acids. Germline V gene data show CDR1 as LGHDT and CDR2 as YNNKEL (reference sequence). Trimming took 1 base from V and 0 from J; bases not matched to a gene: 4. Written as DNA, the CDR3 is TGTGCCAGCAGCCAAGGGGGACAGGCGATGAACACTGAAGCTTTCTTT. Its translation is CASSQGGQAMNTEAFF.

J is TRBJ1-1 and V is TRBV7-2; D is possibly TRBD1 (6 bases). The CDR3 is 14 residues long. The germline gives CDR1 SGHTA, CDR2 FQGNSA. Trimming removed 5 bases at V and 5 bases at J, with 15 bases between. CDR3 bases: TGTGCCAGCAGCCGCAGACAGGAAACGACTGAAGCTTTCTTT. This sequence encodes CASSRRQETTEAFF.

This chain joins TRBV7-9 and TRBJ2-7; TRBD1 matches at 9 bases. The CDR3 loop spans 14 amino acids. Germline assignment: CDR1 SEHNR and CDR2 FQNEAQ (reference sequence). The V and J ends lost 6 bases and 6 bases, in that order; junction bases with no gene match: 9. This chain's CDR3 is CASSQGQGRFEQYF. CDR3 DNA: TGTGCCAGCAGTCAGGGACAGGGTCGGTTCGAGCAGTACTTC.

In DNA, the CDR3 is TGTGCCAGCAGCTTAGCGCCTCCCGGGGGTTTCAATGAGCAGTTCTTC. Encoded protein: CASSLAPPGGFNEQFF. The chain couples TRBV7-8 to TRBJ2-1, with TRBD2 as a possible D gene (6 bases). This CDR3 spans 16 amino acids. The V and J ends lost 0 bases and 6 bases respectively, with 15 bases between them. The germline V gene has CDR1 SGHVS and CDR2 FQNEAQ. Complete variable domain (other parts from reference TRBV7-8 and TRBJ2-1): GAGVSQSPRYKVAKRGQDVALRCDPISGHVSLFWYQQALGQGPEFLTYFQNEAQLDKSGLPSDRFFAERPEGSVSTLKIQRTQQEDSAVYLCASSLAPPGGFNEQFFGPGTRLTVL.

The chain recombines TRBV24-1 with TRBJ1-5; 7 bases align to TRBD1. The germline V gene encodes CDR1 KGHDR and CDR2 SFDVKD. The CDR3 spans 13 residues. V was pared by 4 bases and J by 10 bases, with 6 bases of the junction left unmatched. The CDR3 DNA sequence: TGTGCCACCAGTGAAATTGAAGGGGGCCCCCAGCATTTT. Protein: CATSEIEGGPQHF.